The T cell receptor beta chain under discussion was sequenced for a study of beta chain features in type 1 diabetes. This clone appeared once. Its antigen is not known. Findings and caveats of the study: Within each of all four CD4+ subsets, Type 1 diabetes patients had TCRB CDR3s that were moderately but significantly shorter. Individuals with type 1 diabetes displayed fewer insertions and more deletions at VDJ junctions.

Every donor had blood drawn once into heparin, approximately 0.11 L on average. CD4+ cells of the naive, central memory, regulatory and stem cell-like memory types were sorted via CD45RO/CCR7/CD25/CD127/CD95/CD27. Reverse transcription of all isolated RNA meant that expressed TCRB transcripts were sequenced. Sequenced by immunoSEQ multiplex PCR; TCRdb stores in-frame clones only, minus some. The table lists hundreds of thousands of clones, 11% to 15% of them singletons, with 0.03% to 0.04% in the top ten. The material sequenced was naive CD4+ T cells from blood. This receptor was obtained from a young man with type 1 diabetes.

The CDR3 coding sequence is TGTGCCAGCAGCTTAGACGGGTTGCTAACGCAGTATTTT. Translated, it gives CASSLDGLLTQYF. The V gene is TRBV7-9, the J gene TRBJ2-3; D is unresolved. This CDR3 comprises 13 residues. Germline CDR1 and CDR2: SEHNR and FQNEAQ (reference sequence). The ends were cut back, 1 base at V and 9 bases at J, with 11 bases in the middle.